This TCR beta chain is drawn from a study of T cell responses to AZD1222 COVID-19 vaccine. Overall study context: Doses given second, at about 4 or about 12 weeks, were pooled. Points from the study as a whole: A reported finding is that nearly half of spike-specific TCRs target unmutated variant regions.

To note about this clone: No antigen is known for it.

Here immunoSEQ multiplex PCR was the method, and the copy in TCRdb shows in-frame clones only, minus some. The sample holds nearly 100,000 clones, roughly 84% seen once. Germline CDR1 and CDR2: SGHAT and FQDESV (reference sequence). The length of the CDR3 is 13 residues. The V gene lost 5 bases and the J gene lost 2 bases, with 9 bases spanning the gap. The chain joins TRBV11-1 to TRBJ1-2; D gene ambiguous. Sequenced material: peripheral blood, taken on day 0 of AZD1222 vaccination. This clonotype was obtained from an adult in good health. CDR3 region: CASSPDGNYGYTF. The CDR3 region has the DNA TGTGCCAGCAGCCCGGACGGAAACTATGGCTACACCTTC.